Each of the 11 T cell receptor beta chains below was sequenced from the same sample in a study of blood T cells in healthy people across ages (dated by TCRdb to the mid-2010s). Libraries were made using 5' RACE. TCRdb names Illumina HiSeq 2500 as the instrument used. A second PCR of roughly 6 to 12 cycles was run with a J-beta primer mix and a sample-barcoded 5' primer. Starting from the raw public reads, TCRdb applied fastp trimming at Q25, assembled clones with MiXCR and retained in-frame beta chains. Identical CDR3 proteins give one entry, which carries the most common genes and DNA. Counted in this sample were some 1,000,000 distinct CDR3 sequences; under 30% of them appeared once. In total, the top ten clones hold about 0.69% of the sample. These same data were also listed under a study on T cells of mothers and their children.

Sequenced sample: blood. The receptor set was obtained from a girl aged 2-10 years in good health.

With regard to this clonotype: One end of the junction is discordant with germline, which a read error may explain. The V and J genes are TRBV2 and TRBJ2-5; D remains ambiguous. Germline V lookup: CDR1 SNHLY, CDR2 FYNNEI. This CDR3 is 12 amino acids long. The CDR3 loop reads CASAIEAETRYF. In DNA, the CDR3 is TGTGCCAGCGCGATAGAGGCAGAGACCCGGTACTTC.

The J gene is TRBJ2-7, the V gene TRBV4-2; the match to TRBD1 covers 10 bases. With V trimmed by 3 bases and J by 2 bases, 4 bases remained unmatched. The CDR3 spans 15 residues. Germline loops: CDR1 LGHNA, CDR2 YNFKEQ. CDR3 in amino acids: CASSHGTGETYEQYF. The CDR3 coding sequence is TGTGCCAGCAGCCACGGGACAGGGGAAACCTACGAGCAGTACTTC.

This clonotype came up many times. This chain uses TRBV5-6 with TRBJ2-6, with D perhaps TRBD1 (5 bases). V lost 3 bases and J lost 0, with 7 bases in between. The CDR3 runs to 15 residues. Germline CDR1 SGHDT, CDR2 YYEEEE. The chain's CDR3 is CASSWGVSGANVLTF. The CDR3 DNA follows: TGTGCCAGCAGCTGGGGCGTCTCTGGGGCCAACGTCCTGACTTTC.

This clonotype occurred a few times. V is TRBV4-3 and J is TRBJ1-1; D uncertain. The ends were cut back, 0 bases at V and 7 bases at J, with 9 bases in the middle. Germline V gene sequence: CDR1 LGHNA, CDR2 YSLEER. CDR3 length equals 13 residues. The CDR3 bases are TGCGCCAGCAGCCAAGACGGTGGCGGTGAAGCTTTCTTT. Translated: CASSQDGGGEAFF.

The chain couples TRBV27 to TRBJ2-7, with 12 nucleotides matching TRBD2. This CDR3 spans 16 amino acids. Germline assignment: CDR1 MNHEY and CDR2 SMNVEV (reference sequence). J was trimmed by 3 bases and V by 9 bases; bases with no gene match: 12. For the CDR3, the DNA is TGTGCCAGTAGTCCACCCGGACTAGCGGGAAACTACGAGCAGTACTTC. Residues: CASSPPGLAGNYEQYF.

This clonotype showed up just a few times. The chain has TRBV5-1 and TRBJ1-1; D call uncertain. V lost 3 bases, J lost 8 bases, and 14 bases lay in between. Germline V CDR1 and CDR2: SGHRS, YFSETQ. There are 13 residues in the CDR3. The CDR3 coding sequence is TGCGCCAGCAGCTCGTCCGACCTGACGGAAGCTTTCTTT. This sequence encodes CASSSSDLTEAFF. The whole variable domain, remainder taken from reference TRBV5-1 and TRBJ1-1, is KAGVTQTPRYLIKTRGQQVTLSCSPISGHRSVSWYQQTPGQGLQFLFEYFSETQRNKGNFPGRFSGRQFSNSRSEMNVSTLELGDSALYLCASSSSDLTEAFFGQGTRLTVV.

This clonotype appeared a single time. The gene calls are TRBV4-2 and TRBJ2-2; possibly TRBD2 for D (5 bases). The germline V and J ends were trimmed by 0 bases and 7 bases, with 12 bases remaining between them. The germline gives CDR1 LGHNA, CDR2 YNFKEQ. This CDR3 contains 15 residues. CDR3 nucleotide sequence: TGTGCCAGCAGCCAAGAGGCGGTCCGGGACGGGGAGCTGTTTTTT. This encodes CASSQEAVRDGELFF.

Remarks on this clonotype: The CDR3 ends on some other residue instead of the conserved phenylalanine or tryptophan, so this is likely a read error. The DNA is omitted, as the CDR3 cannot be located on it reliably, and the CDR3 follows TCRdb's listing. This sequence joins TRBV7-9 and TRBJ2-1; TRBD2 is the table's D call and was not checked against the DNA. 15 amino acids form the CDR3, both terminal residues included. Looked up from germline, CDR1 is SEHNR and CDR2 is FQNEAQ (reference sequence). The CDR3 sequence: CASSLENSGGYTFGS.

This rearrangement joins TRBV20-1 to TRBJ1-1; the D is unclear. V gave up 7 bases and J gave up 5 bases, with 20 bases separating them. The CDR3 extends over 14 amino acids. Germline loops: CDR1 DFQATT, CDR2 SNEGSKA (reference sequence). CDR3 DNA sequence: TGCAGTGTCGAAGCCGCAGGTGCCCTAACTGAAGCTTTCTTT. Its translation: CSVEAAGALTEAFF.

The J gene is TRBJ1-2, the V gene TRBV21-1; the listed D gene, TRBD1, was not tested against the DNA. TRBV21-1 is designated a pseudogene. The CDR3 spans 11 residues. Here the CDR3 reads CPGGSPIGYTF. The CDR3 bases are TGTCCAGGGGGGAGCCCCATTGGCTACACCTTC.

This clonotype was seen more than once but under ten times. The CDR3 loop reads CASSSLLGTGVHGYTF. DNA for the CDR3: TGTGCCAGCAGCTCGTTATTGGGAACCGGAGTTCATGGCTACACCTTC. The J gene is TRBJ1-2, the V gene TRBV7-2; D ambiguous. The CDR3 extends over 16 amino acids. CDR1 and CDR2 (germline): SGHTA, FQGNSA. Trimming left V 4 bases short and J 6 bases short, with 21 bases between.